These 2 T cell receptor beta chains came from one sample sequenced in a study of blood T cell repertoires in COVID-19. This table comes from immunoSEQ multiplex PCR, and its TCRdb copy is limited to in-frame clones, with some not included. Of fewer than 130,000 clones in the sample, 85% are singletons; the top ten hold 2% to 2.5%. Sequenced sample: peripheral blood. These receptors all stem from a human donor in a cohort sampled during active COVID-19.

This clone was seen ten or more times. The rearrangement links TRBV7-5 to TRBJ1-5; TRBD1 is taken as the D call from the table, unchecked against the DNA. TRBV7-5 is described as a pseudogene. This CDR3 has 18 residues. As DNA, the CDR3 is TGTGTCAGAAGCTTAGGCCCTTGGGACAGATTTAGCAATCAGCCCCAGCATTTT. Protein sequence: CVRSLGPWDRFSNQPQHF.

In regard to this clone: This CDR3 is also generated by other DNA sequences in the sample. The V call is TRBV20-1, the J call TRBJ2-5; maybe TRBD1 (5 bases). The CDR3 spans 11 residues. Trimming removed 3 bases at V and 5 bases at J, with 7 bases between. Germline V gives CDR1 DFQATT, CDR2 SNEGSKA (reference sequence). CDR3 region: CSARGPETQYF. The CDR3 nucleotides read TGCAGTGCTAGGGGGCCGGAGACCCAGTACTTC.